Detailed here is one TCR beta chain. The study made its TCR cDNA through 5'RACE template switching. That step introduced a universal primer site along with UMIs. Using its own MiXCR run on the 5' RACE reads, TCRdb lists one record per CDR3 protein. The sample records 300,000 to 350,000 distinct CDR3 sequences, 4% being singletons. This record comes from a study of T cells after yellow fever vaccination. Sequencing was performed on PBMCs, taken 5 days after the yellow fever booster vaccination. The sequence was collected from a man aged 18 to 29 who received the YFV17D yellow fever vaccine.

The CDR3 bases are TGTGCCAGCAATCGACCCAGTGGGGGGACAGCTTCATGGGACTACACCTTC. Its translation is CASNRPSGGTASWDYTF. The chain is built from TRBV6-6 and TRBJ1-2; 7 bases align to TRBD1. Germline V gene lookup returns CDR1 MNHNY and CDR2 SVGAGI (reference sequence). This CDR3 region has 17 residues. The V segment lost 7 bases and the J segment 10 bases; nucleotides outside the gene matches: 24.